This is a list of T cell receptor beta chains from one sample in a study of response to subunit inactivated influenza vaccine. MiXCR was run by TCRdb on the RT-PCR reads, yielding one entry per CDR3 protein. The table records 500,000 to 650,000 distinct CDR3 sequences, about 7.6% of them present only once. The sample in question was PBMCs from blood, obtained less than 30 months after vaccination. The receptor source for this set is a man between 50 and 75 years old who received an inactivated influenza vaccine. Each CDR3 is given with its conserved first and last residue. A D gene is named only where the DNA matches it firmly. Only some rows state a clone size, as once, few, many or a class for expanded clones.

abundance,v_gene,j_gene,d_gene,CDR3aa,CDR3nt
few,TRBV5-1,TRBJ1-2,TRBD1,CASSLETTGANGYTF,TGCGCCAGCAGCTTGGAGACGACAGGGGCGAATGGCTACACCTTC
-,TRBV10-3,TRBJ1-1,TRBD1,CAISDTGDTEAFF,TGTGCCATCAGTGATACAGGGGACACCGAAGCTTTCTTT
-,TRBV20-1,TRBJ2-3,-,CSASAGTSTDTQYF,TGCAGTGCTAGTGCCGGGACTAGCACAGATACGCAGTATTTT
few,TRBV5-6,TRBJ1-1,TRBD1,CASSWGQLNTEAFF,TGTGCCAGCAGCTGGGGACAGCTGAACACTGAAGCTTTCTTT
-,TRBV7-9,TRBJ2-1,TRBD1,CASSPGQGQYNEQFF,TGTGCCAGCAGCCCGGGACAGGGTCAATACAATGAGCAGTTCTTC
-,TRBV28,TRBJ1-5,-,CASRQGGLRNQPQHF,TGTGCCAGCAGGCAAGGGGGTTTGCGCAATCAGCCCCAGCATTTT
few,TRBV4-3,TRBJ2-5,TRBD2,CASSQSWTSGRTETQYF,TGCGCCAGCAGCCAATCTTGGACTAGCGGGAGGACAGAGACCCAGTACTTC
-,TRBV3-1,TRBJ2-3,-,CASSQTVGSGSTDTQYF,TGTGCCAGCAGCCAAACGGTGGGGAGCGGGAGCACAGATACGCAGTATTTT
many,TRBV4-2,TRBJ1-4,-,CASSHRRLGANNEKLFF,TGTGCCAGCAGCCACCGCCGCCTGGGGGCGAATAATGAAAAACTGTTTTTT
many,TRBV11-2,TRBJ2-1,-,CASSLDLILRERDNEQFF,TGTGCCAGCAGCTTAGACTTAATCTTAAGGGAAAGGGACAATGAGCAGTTCTTC
few,TRBV19,TRBJ1-2,-,CASSSTGTASFGYGYTF,TGTGCCAGTAGTAGTACCGGGACGGCGTCGTTCGGGTATGGCTACACCTTC
many,TRBV6-1,TRBJ1-2,-,CASSTGNYGYTF,TGTGCCAGCTCGACAGGAAACTATGGCTACACCTTC
many,TRBV20-1,TRBJ2-1,TRBD2,CSARSGSSYNEQFF,TGCAGTGCTAGAAGCGGGAGCTCCTACAATGAGCAGTTCTTC
few,TRBV10-3,TRBJ2-2,TRBD2,CAIRGDSGGNTGELFF,TGTGCCATCAGGGGAGATAGCGGGGGGAACACCGGGGAGCTGTTTTTT
-,TRBV29-1,TRBJ2-7,TRBD2,CSVEIRLAGSYEQYF,TGCAGCGTTGAAATACGACTAGCGGGGTCTTATGAGCAGTACTTC
few,TRBV6-1,TRBJ2-1,TRBD2,CASRPGLVTPYNEQFF,TGTGCCAGCAGACCGGGACTAGTTACCCCCTACAATGAGCAGTTCTTC
many,TRBV5-6,TRBJ2-5,TRBD2,CASNKPGTSGTETQYF,TGTGCCAGCAACAAACCCGGGACTAGCGGGACAGAGACCCAGTACTTC
few,TRBV6-5,TRBJ2-1,-,CASSYSPPGVGNEQFF,TGTGCCAGCAGTTACTCGCCCCCGGGGGTTGGGAATGAGCAGTTCTTC